The T cell receptor beta chain under discussion was sequenced for a study of CD8+CD57+ T cells in acquired aplastic anemia. TCR beta VDJ combinations and CDR3 sequences were profiled from genomic DNA. Using its own MiXCR run on the reads, TCRdb lists one record per CDR3 protein. The sample records approximately 300,000 distinct CDR3 sequences, 45% to 65% being singletons. Sequencing involved patients with CD8+CD57+ cell expansion previously shown by flow cytometry. At the time of blood sampling, patients had not yet received any therapy. Study results and caveats: Almost 30 CD8+ CDR3 sequences occurred in both the patients and the controls.

This clonotype was picked up many times. Its antigen is not known. Between the trimmed V and J ends, which lost 3 bases and 5 bases, there was a span of 16 bases. The CDR3 is 15 residues long. The germline gives CDR1 SGHTA, CDR2 FQGNSA. The source of this sequence is a human donor with aplastic anemia. Sequencing was carried out using sorted CD4+, CD8+, or CD8+CD57+ T cells (not recorded which) from PBMCs. The V and J genes are TRBV7-2 and TRBJ1-1; possible D gene TRBD1, 6 bases. CDR3 in amino acids: CASSFLYGQKTEAFF. The CDR3 DNA reads as TGTGCCAGCAGCTTTTTGTACGGACAGAAGACTGAAGCTTTCTTT.